Below are 29 T cell receptor beta chains sequenced from a single sample in a study of Graves' ophthalmopathy and Graves' hyperthyroidism. Amplification targeted the TCR beta CDR3 regions, with RNA transcripts as the source material. An initial RT-PCR round employing HTBI primers preceded a second-round multiplex PCR. TCRdb used MiXCR to reprocess the multiplex PCR reads, holding one entry per CDR3 protein. The table lists 400,000 to 500,000 distinct CDR3 sequences, under 25% of them singletons. Input material: peripheral blood. The receptors derive from a woman between 18 and 29 years old with stable Graves' hyperthyroidism.

This clonotype appeared a few times. Possible read error: a much larger clone is one base away. DNA for the CDR3: TGTGCCAGCAGCCAAGGTGGAGCTGAAAACATTAAGTACTTC. Translated, it gives CASSQGGAENIKYF. The chain couples TRBV3-1 to TRBJ2-4; no clear D gene. CDR3 length: 14 amino acids. Germline CDR1 reads LGHDT; CDR2 reads YNNKEL (reference sequence).

This clonotype was counted ten times or more. This chain's CDR3 is CASSGGPINYGYTF. CDR3 sequence (DNA): TGTGCCAGCAGCGGTGGACCGATTAACTATGGCTACACCTTC. This chain connects TRBV7-9 to TRBJ1-2, with D uncertain. The CDR3 loop spans 14 amino acids. CDR1 and CDR2 (germline): SEHNR, FQNEAQ (reference sequence). Trimming shortened V by 5 bases and J by 1 base, and 11 bases separated the two germline ends. Looking up the rest from reference TRBV7-9 and TRBJ1-2 gives the full variable domain: DTGVSQNPRHKITKRGQNVTFRCDPISEHNRLYWYRQTLGQGPEFLTYFQNEAQLEKSRLLSDRFSAERPKGSFSTLEIQRTEQGDSAMYLCASSGGPINYGYTFGSGTRLTVV.

This clonotype was detected many times. The V call is TRBV25-1, the J call TRBJ1-4; D might be TRBD1 (6 bases). The CDR3 spans 17 residues. Germline CDR1 is MGHDK and CDR2 is SYGVNS. Trimming removed 3 bases at V and 0 bases at J, with 14 bases between. CDR3 in amino acids: CASSDVSSGATNEKLFF. As DNA, the CDR3 is TGTGCCAGCAGTGATGTATCGTCAGGGGCAACTAATGAAAAACTGTTTTTT.

This clonotype was observed at least ten times. The chain has TRBV19 and TRBJ2-5; 9 bases are shared with TRBD2. There are 16 residues in the CDR3. CDR1 and CDR2 (germline): LNHDA, SQIVND (reference sequence). V lost 2 bases and J lost 5; bases outside the gene matches: 9. The CDR3 nucleotides are TGTGCCAGTAGTATATATCGGCTAGCGGGACCCGAGACCCAGTACTTC. Encoded protein: CASSIYRLAGPETQYF.

J is TRBJ1-5 and V is TRBV19, with a possible D match to TRBD1 (6 bases). The CDR3 totals 14 residues. V gave up 3 bases and J gave up 4 bases, with 10 bases separating them. From germline, CDR1 is LNHDA and CDR2 SQIVND (reference sequence). The CDR3: CASSMGAGNQPQHF. DNA for the CDR3: TGTGCCAGTAGTATGGGGGCGGGAAATCAGCCCCAGCATTTT. Full variable domain (outside the CDR3, taken from reference TRBV19 and TRBJ1-5): DGGITQSPKYLFRKEGQNVTLSCEQNLNHDAMYWYRQDPGQGLRLIYYSQIVNDFQKGDIAEGYSVSREKKESFPLTVTSAQKNPTAFYLCASSMGAGNQPQHFGDGTRLSIL.

This clonotype has at least ten counts. The chain combines TRBV5-5 with TRBJ2-7; 7 nucleotides agree with TRBD2. The CDR3 loop spans 16 amino acids. V was clipped by 0 bases and J by 9 bases; unmatched bases: 15. Germline V gives CDR1 SGHKS, CDR2 YYEKEE (reference sequence). The DNA for the CDR3 is TGTGCCAGCAGCTTGGAAGCGGGGTCTCGAACTACGAGGCAGTACTTC. This sequence encodes CASSLEAGSRTTRQYF.

The J gene is TRBJ1-5, the V gene TRBV5-1, with D tentatively TRBD1 (5 bases). The length of the CDR3 is 15 residues. In germline, CDR1 is SGHRS, CDR2 YFSETQ. V gave up 3 bases and J gave up 1 base, with 11 bases separating them. This CDR3 is CASSWRGESNQPQHF. CDR3 coding DNA: TGCGCCAGCAGCTGGAGGGGAGAGAGCAATCAGCCCCAGCATTTT.

The rearrangement uses TRBV10-3 and TRBJ2-7, with TRBD2 matching 11 bases. J was trimmed by 3 bases and V by 4 bases; bases with no gene match: 8. Germline V gene sequence: CDR1 ENHRY, CDR2 SYGVKD. The CDR3 consists of 16 residues. The CDR3 is CAISASTSGESYEQYF. The CDR3 region has the DNA TGTGCCATCAGTGCCTCGACTAGCGGGGAGAGCTACGAGCAGTACTTC.

V is TRBV6-1 and J is TRBJ2-5; weak D call: TRBD2 (7 bases). Germline CDR1 and CDR2: MNHNS and SASEGT. Trimming took 1 base from V and 5 from J, leaving 17 bases between them. This CDR3 region has 16 residues. This CDR3 is CASSEDRAGAGETQYF. The DNA of the CDR3 is TGTGCCAGCAGTGAAGATCGGGCGGGGGCTGGCGAGACCCAGTACTTC.

The chain couples TRBV11-2 to TRBJ2-6; TRBD2 matches at 7 bases. With 3 bases clipped from V and 0 bases from J, the junction kept 5 bases outside the gene matches. The CDR3 runs to 17 residues. CDR1 and CDR2 from the germline V gene are SGHAT and FQNNGV. The CDR3 DNA is TGTGCCAGCAGCTTGTGGGGGGGGAGCTCTGGGGCCAACGTCCTGACTTTC. Protein product: CASSLWGGSSGANVLTF.

The table lists this clonotype with many counts. This chain uses TRBV7-3 with TRBJ2-7, with D possibly TRBD1 on 5 matching bases. Germline V gives CDR1 SGHTA, CDR2 FQGTGA. The CDR3 totals 15 residues. Trimming removed 5 bases from V and 3 bases from J, with 17 bases in between. CDR3 coding DNA: TGTGCCAGCAGCCTAGACGGGCAGGGCGACTACGAGCAGTACTTC. Translated, it gives CASSLDGQGDYEQYF.

This clonotype was observed many times. This CDR3 reads CASSERGISGNTIYF. The CDR3 nucleotides are TGTGCCAGCAGTGAAAGGGGAATCTCTGGAAACACCATATATTTT. The genes are TRBV2 and TRBJ1-3; D might be TRBD1 (5 bases). The CDR3 runs 15 residues. Deletions cut 2 bases from V and 0 bases from J, with 8 bases between. Germline lookup yields CDR1 SNHLY and CDR2 FYNNEI. Looking up the rest from reference TRBV2 and TRBJ1-3 gives the full variable domain: EPEVTQTPSHQVTQMGQEVILRCVPISNHLYFYWYRQILGQKVEFLVSFYNNEISEKSEIFDDQFSVERPDGSNFTLKIRSTKLEDSAMYFCASSERGISGNTIYFGEGSWLTVV.

This clonotype was picked up many times. J is TRBJ2-5 and V is TRBV3-1; TRBD2 aligns across 10 bases. J lost 5 bases, V lost 4 bases, and 13 bases had no gene match. CDR1 LGHDT and CDR2 YNNKEL come from the germline V gene (reference sequence). CDR3 length: 17 amino acids. The CDR3 region has the DNA TGTGCCAGCAGCCCCGGCTTCGAGCGGGAGGGGGGGGAGACCCAGTACTTC. Protein sequence: CASSPGFEREGGETQYF.

This clonotype occurred many times. The chain carries TRBV27 and TRBJ2-2; D is uncertain. The V end lost 1 base, the J end lost 7 bases, and 13 bases lay between the germline ends. Per the germline V gene, CDR1 is MNHEY and CDR2 is SMNVEV (reference sequence). This CDR3 is built from 15 residues. In nucleotides, the CDR3 is TGTGCCAGCAGTTTATTTCTAGGCCTGGTCGGGGAGCTGTTTTTT. This codes for CASSLFLGLVGELFF.

This clonotype was seen many times. This chain uses TRBV12-3 or TRBV12-4 with TRBJ1-5; D possibly corresponds to TRBD1 (6 bases). V gave up 3 bases and J gave up 6 bases, with 12 bases separating them. The CDR3 is 14 amino acids. Here the CDR3 reads CASSLGAGGQPQHF. The CDR3 coding sequence is TGTGCCAGCAGTTTGGGGGCGGGGGGTCAGCCCCAGCATTTT.

Many counts were recorded for this clonotype. The J gene is TRBJ2-5, the V gene TRBV19, with 9 nucleotides matching TRBD2. Germline V CDR1 and CDR2: LNHDA, SQIVND (reference sequence). The CDR3 consists of 15 residues. With 6 bases clipped from V and 5 bases from J, the junction kept 10 bases outside the gene matches. CDR3 loop: CASRPGLAWMETQYF. In DNA form, the CDR3 reads TGTGCCAGTAGACCGGGACTAGCTTGGATGGAGACCCAGTACTTC. The whole variable domain, filled in from reference TRBV19 and TRBJ2-5, reads DGGITQSPKYLFRKEGQNVTLSCEQNLNHDAMYWYRQDPGQGLRLIYYSQIVNDFQKGDIAEGYSVSREKKESFPLTVTSAQKNPTAFYLCASRPGLAWMETQYFGPGTRLLVL.

This clonotype was detected many times. The chain joins TRBV7-9 to TRBJ2-5; the D call may be TRBD1 or TRBD2 (5 bases each). The ends were cut back, 5 bases at V and 1 base at J, with 14 bases in the middle. The CDR3 has 15 amino acids. The germline CDR1 and CDR2 sequences are SEHNR and FQNEAQ (reference sequence). Here the CDR3 reads CASSLARDPQETQYF. CDR3 bases: TGTGCCAGCAGCCTCGCCCGGGACCCCCAAGAGACCCAGTACTTC.

This chain uses TRBV12-5 with TRBJ2-2; 9 bases are a match to TRBD1. The CDR3 has 15 amino acids. Looked up from germline, CDR1 is LGHNT and CDR2 is FRNRAP. V trimming: 5 bases; J trimming: 6 bases; junction bases outside the gene matches: 7. The CDR3 coding sequence is TGTGCTAGTGGTCTACAGGGGGCATGGGCCGGGGAGCTGTTTTTT. Protein: CASGLQGAWAGELFF.

This clonotype was counted ten times or more. The chain carries TRBV6-1 and TRBJ2-2; D is unclear. Germline CDR1 MNHNS, CDR2 SASEGT. The CDR3 is made up of 15 amino acids. Trimming pared 10 bases from V and 5 bases from J, leaving 20 bases between. CDR3 residues: CATAFGSRGTGELFF. Written as DNA, the CDR3 is TGTGCCACCGCGTTCGGTTCACGTGGGACCGGGGAGCTGTTTTTT.

This clonotype was detected many times. The genes are TRBV7-2 and TRBJ2-7; D gene ambiguous. The CDR3 has 12 residues. Germline CDR1 is SGHTA and CDR2 is FQGNSA. V gave up 0 bases and J gave up 9 bases, with 9 bases separating them. CDR3 region: CASSLAFGLQYF. The CDR3 DNA sequence: TGTGCCAGCAGCTTAGCGTTCGGGTTGCAGTACTTC.

The chain combines TRBV7-3 with TRBJ2-7, with D unresolved. V was clipped by 0 bases and J by 3 bases, with 9 bases between them. Looked up from germline, CDR1 is SGHTA and CDR2 is FQGTGA. CDR3 size: 14 residues. The CDR3 nucleotides read TGTGCCAGCAGCTTAACGGAACGGATCTACGAGCAGTACTTC. Amino acid sequence: CASSLTERIYEQYF. Supplemented by reference TRBV7-3 and TRBJ2-7, the full variable domain reads GAGVSQTPSNKVTEKGKYVELRCDPISGHTALYWYRQSLGQGPEFLIYFQGTGAADDSGLPNDRFFAVRPEGSVSTLKIQRTERGDSAVYLCASSLTERIYEQYFGPGTRLTVT.

This clonotype came up once. The chain joins TRBV27 to TRBJ1-5; maybe TRBD1 (6 bases). Germline lookup yields CDR1 MNHEY and CDR2 SMNVEV (reference sequence). This CDR3 is 15 amino acids long. V lost 3 bases and J 5 bases, leaving 14 bases between the germline ends. DNA for the CDR3: TGTGCCAGCAGTTTGGGAGGGGGTCAATATCAGCCCCAGCATTTT. Protein product: CASSLGGGQYQPQHF.

The V call is TRBV20-1, the J call TRBJ1-2, with D perhaps TRBD1 (5 bases). V shed 7 bases and J shed 4 bases, with 13 bases lying between them. The CDR3 runs to 12 residues. From germline, CDR1 is DFQATT and CDR2 SNEGSKA (reference sequence). The CDR3: CSVGGERYGYTF. The CDR3 coding sequence is TGCAGTGTGGGGGGGGAACGCTATGGCTACACCTTC.

CDR3 loop: CASSTSGMGVYGYTF. The CDR3 coding sequence is TGTGCCAGCAGCACTTCAGGGATGGGGGTCTATGGCTACACCTTC. The chain couples TRBV7-2 to TRBJ1-2, with D perhaps matching TRBD1 (5 bases). Trimming stripped 5 bases from V and 4 bases from J, with 17 bases between. Germline V lookup: CDR1 SGHTA, CDR2 FQGNSA. The CDR3 totals 15 residues.

This clonotype was found a few times. J is TRBJ1-2 and V is TRBV28; TRBD1 matches at 9 bases. Germline V gives CDR1 MDHEN, CDR2 SYDVKM. The CDR3 extends over 14 amino acids. J was trimmed by 4 bases and V by 5 bases; bases with no gene match: 5. The CDR3 DNA is TGTGCCAGCAGTGCGGGACAGGGAGTCTATGGCTACACCTTC. Protein sequence: CASSAGQGVYGYTF.

At least ten counts were recorded for this clonotype. CDR3 nucleotides: TGTGCCAGCAGCACCGGACAGTCCTACGAGCAGTACTTC. Residues: CASSTGQSYEQYF. The rearrangement joins TRBV7-9 to TRBJ2-7, with D tentatively TRBD1 (6 bases). The V gene lost 5 bases and the J gene lost 1 base, with 9 bases spanning the gap. The CDR3 is 13 amino acids. Germline assignment: CDR1 SEHNR and CDR2 FQNEAQ (reference sequence).

Here the CDR3 DNA reads TGTGCCAGCAGTTTAGCCGAAGGGGGCCTTGGCTACACCTTC. This sequence encodes CASSLAEGGLGYTF. This chain joins TRBV12-3 or TRBV12-4 and TRBJ1-2, with 7 bases fitting TRBD1. This CDR3 has 14 amino acids. The trim removed 0 bases at V and 7 bases at J, leaving 5 bases unmatched.

This clonotype came up a few times. J is TRBJ2-4 and V is TRBV18; a weak D match, TRBD2 (6 bases). The CDR3 contains 14 residues. Germline CDR1 and CDR2: KGHSH and LQKENI. Between the trimmed V and J ends, which lost 3 bases and 0 bases, there was a span of 6 bases. The CDR3 reads CASSPGGAKNIQYF. CDR3 sequence (DNA): TGTGCCAGCTCACCCGGGGGAGCCAAAAACATTCAGTACTTC.

This clonotype has ten or more counts. At one of its ends the junction is not consistent with the germline gene, which may arise from a read error. The chain recombines TRBV6-5 with TRBJ2-7; D gene unclear. CDR1 is MNHEY and CDR2 is SVGAGI in the germline V gene. The CDR3 runs to 15 residues. CDR3: CAGSYERGSNYEQYF. CDR3 DNA: TGTGCCGGCAGTTACGAGAGAGGTTCCAACTACGAGCAGTACTTC.